A selection of T cell receptor beta chains follows, all from one sample in a study of persistence of HIV-infected CD4 T cells. Which antigens these TCRs recognize remains unknown. Here immunoSEQ multiplex PCR was the method, and the copy in TCRdb shows in-frame clones only, minus some. This table holds around 28,000 clones, roughly four fifths found once. The source was CD4+ T cells sorted from PBMCs after roughly 20-hour stimulation, collected from a patient who received antiretroviral therapy. The receptor set was obtained from an adult man with HIV who was CMV-seropositive. CDR3s include the opening cysteine and the closing phenylalanine or tryptophan. D genes are given only for firm matches. A clone size is listed for some rows: how often the clone was seen (once, few, many), or a class if it is expanded.

TRBJ2-1 NA 14 NA TRBV6-5 CASSYSGGWNEQFF TGTGCCAGCAGTTACTCTGGGGGCTGGAATGAGCAGTTCTTC
TRBJ1-6 NA 17 NA TRBV18 CASSITRGESYNSPLHF TGTGCCAGCTCCATCACAAGGGGGGAGAGTTATAATTCACCCCTCCACTTT
TRBJ1-2 NA 17 NA TRBV9 CASSVGGHRLSNYGYTF TGTGCCAGCAGCGTAGGAGGACACCGTTTATCTAACTATGGCTACACCTTC
TRBJ2-5 NA 16 TRBD2 TRBV15 CATSTRLAGGPETQYF TGTGCCACCAGCACCCGACTAGCGGGGGGCCCAGAGACCCAGTACTTC
TRBJ2-2 few 16 NA TRBV12-5 CASGRGDIANTGELFF TGTGCTAGTGGTCGGGGGGACATCGCGAACACCGGGGAGCTGTTTTTT
TRBJ1-2 NA 16 NA TRBV6-4 CASSDAFHDTNYGYTF TGTGCCAGCAGTGACGCTTTTCACGACACTAACTATGGCTACACCTTC
TRBJ1-3 NA 15 NA TRBV5-1 CASSLGPGEGNTIYF TGCGCCAGCAGCTTGGGTCCGGGGGAAGGAAACACCATATATTTT
TRBJ2-2 few 16 TRBD2 TRBV7-3 CASSTGLAGVTGELFF TGTGCCAGCAGCACAGGACTAGCGGGGGTCACCGGGGAGCTGTTTTTT
TRBJ1-6 NA 15 TRBD1 TRBV28 CASNKDRGGNSPLHF TGTGCCAGTAATAAGGACAGGGGGGGAAATTCACCCCTCCACTTT
TRBJ2-7 few 14 NA TRBV7-9 CASSTNGAGAEQYF TGTGCCAGCAGCACAAACGGAGCGGGTGCGGAGCAGTACTTC
TRBJ2-1 NA 16 TRBD2 TRBV28 CASSFSRTSSWNEQFF TGTGCCAGCAGTTTCAGTCGGACTAGCAGTTGGAATGAGCAGTTCTTC
TRBJ2-3 NA 14 TRBD2 TRBV2 CASSVAGGADTQYF TGTGCCAGCAGTGTAGCGGGGGGCGCAGATACGCAGTATTTT
TRBJ1-6 NA 14 TRBD1 TRBV27 CASGGQGAFSPLHF TGTGCCAGCGGAGGACAGGGGGCTTTTTCACCCCTCCACTTT
TRBJ2-1 NA 17 NA TRBV15 CATSTQGPPNSYNEQFF TGTGCCACCAGCACCCAGGGACCGCCTAACTCCTACAATGAGCAGTTCTTC
TRBJ1-3 NA 15 NA TRBV19 CASRIKGGSGNTIYF TGTGCCAGTAGGATAAAAGGGGGTTCTGGAAACACCATATATTTT
TRBJ1-5 few 16 NA TRBV5-1 CASSLGGQGSGQPQHF TGCGCCAGCAGCCTAGGCGGCCAGGGATCGGGTCAGCCCCAGCATTTT
TRBJ2-1 NA 18 TRBD2 TRBV7-2 CASSPRTRLAGEMHEQFF TGTGCCAGCAGCCCCCGAACGAGACTAGCGGGGGAAATGCATGAGCAGTTCTTC
TRBJ1-1 few 16 TRBD1 TRBV29-1 CSVTGGYWDPGPEAFF TGCAGCGTTACAGGGGGATATTGGGACCCAGGTCCTGAAGCTTTCTTT
TRBJ2-5 once 16 TRBD1 TRBV15 CATTRRNGQGGETQYF TGTGCCACCACCAGAAGGAACGGACAGGGAGGAGAGACCCAGTACTTC
TRBJ2-7 NA 13 TRBD2 TRBV12-3/TRBV12-4 CASSPPGGGEQYF TGTGCCAGCAGTCCCCCGGGGGGGGGCGAGCAGTACTTC
TRBJ2-7 NA 14 NA TRBV7-3 CASSLKGLAGEQYF TGTGCCAGCAGCTTAAAAGGACTCGCCGGCGAGCAGTACTTC
TRBJ1-1 NA 14 NA TRBV5-1 CASSLLQGNTEAFF TGCGCCAGCAGCTTACTACAGGGGAACACTGAAGCTTTCTTT
TRBJ2-5 NA 13 NA TRBV18 CASSDRSPETQYF TGTGCCAGCTCTGACCGAAGCCCAGAGACCCAGTACTTC
TRBJ2-3 NA 13 NA TRBV11-1 CASSLGHTDTQYF TGTGCCAGCAGCTTGGGTCACACAGATACGCAGTATTTT
TRBJ2-3 NA 16 TRBD1 TRBV2 CASSPLTGGKTDTQYF TGTGCCAGCAGCCCACTGACAGGGGGCAAGACAGATACGCAGTATTTT